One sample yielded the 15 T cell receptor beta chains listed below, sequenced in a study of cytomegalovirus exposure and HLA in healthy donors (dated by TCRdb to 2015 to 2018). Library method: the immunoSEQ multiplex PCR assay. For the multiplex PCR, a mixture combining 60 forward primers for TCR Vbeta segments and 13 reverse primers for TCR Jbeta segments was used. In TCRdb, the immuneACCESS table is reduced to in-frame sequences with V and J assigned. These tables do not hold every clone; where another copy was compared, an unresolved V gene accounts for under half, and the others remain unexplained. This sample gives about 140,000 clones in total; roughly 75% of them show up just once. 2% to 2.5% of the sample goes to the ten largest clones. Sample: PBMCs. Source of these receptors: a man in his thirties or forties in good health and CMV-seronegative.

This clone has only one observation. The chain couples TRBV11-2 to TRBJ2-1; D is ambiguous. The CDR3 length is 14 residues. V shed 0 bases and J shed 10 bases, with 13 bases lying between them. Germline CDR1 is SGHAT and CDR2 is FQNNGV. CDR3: CASSLDLGEKEQFF. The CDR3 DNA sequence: TGTGCCAGCAGCTTAGATCTTGGAGAGAAAGAGCAGTTCTTC.

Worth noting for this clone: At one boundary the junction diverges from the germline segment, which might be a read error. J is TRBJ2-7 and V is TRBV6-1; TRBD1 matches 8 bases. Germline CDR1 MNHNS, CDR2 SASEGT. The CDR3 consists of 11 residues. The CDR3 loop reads CASYTGGSVDF. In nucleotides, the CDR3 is TGTGCCAGCTATACAGGGGGAAGTGTAGACTTC.

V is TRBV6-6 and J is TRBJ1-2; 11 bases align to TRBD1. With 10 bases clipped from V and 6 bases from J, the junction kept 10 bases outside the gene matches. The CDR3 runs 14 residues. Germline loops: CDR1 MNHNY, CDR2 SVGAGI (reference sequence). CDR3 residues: CATYRDRGSHGYTF. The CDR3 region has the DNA TGTGCCACCTACAGGGACAGGGGGTCTCATGGCTACACCTTC.

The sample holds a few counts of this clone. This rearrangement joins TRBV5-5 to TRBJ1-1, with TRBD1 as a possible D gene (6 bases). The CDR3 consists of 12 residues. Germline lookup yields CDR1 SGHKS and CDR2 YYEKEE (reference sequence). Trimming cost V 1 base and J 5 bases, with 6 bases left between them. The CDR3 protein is CASSLRGTEAFF. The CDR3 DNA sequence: TGTGCCAGCAGCTTGAGGGGGACTGAAGCTTTCTTT.

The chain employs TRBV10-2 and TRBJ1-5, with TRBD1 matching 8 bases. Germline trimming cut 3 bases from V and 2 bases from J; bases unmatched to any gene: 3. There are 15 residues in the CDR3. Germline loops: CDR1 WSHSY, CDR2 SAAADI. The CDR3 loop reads CASSDRGLGNQPQHF. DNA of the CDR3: TGCGCCAGCAGTGACAGGGGGCTCGGCAATCAGCCCCAGCATTTT.

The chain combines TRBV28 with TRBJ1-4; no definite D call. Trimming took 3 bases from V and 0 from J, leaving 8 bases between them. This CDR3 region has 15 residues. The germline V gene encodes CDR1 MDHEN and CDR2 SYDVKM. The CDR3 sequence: CASSLSLATNEKLFF. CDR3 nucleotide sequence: TGTGCCAGCAGTTTGTCCCTTGCAACTAATGAAAAACTGTTTTTT.

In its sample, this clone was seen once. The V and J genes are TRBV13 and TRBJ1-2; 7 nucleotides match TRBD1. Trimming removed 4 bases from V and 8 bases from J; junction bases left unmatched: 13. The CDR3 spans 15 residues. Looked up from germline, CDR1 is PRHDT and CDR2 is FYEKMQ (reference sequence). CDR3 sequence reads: CASSSPGQHEDGYTF. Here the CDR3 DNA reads TGTGCCAGCAGCTCGCCGGGACAGCATGAGGACGGCTACACCTTC.

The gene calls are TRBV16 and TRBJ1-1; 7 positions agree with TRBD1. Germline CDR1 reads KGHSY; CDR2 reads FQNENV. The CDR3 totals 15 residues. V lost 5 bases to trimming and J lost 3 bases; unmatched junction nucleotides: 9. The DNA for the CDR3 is TGTGCCAGCAGCTCGACAGGGTTAGGGGACACTGAAGCTTTCTTT. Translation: CASSSTGLGDTEAFF.

CDR3 sequence (DNA): TGTGCCAGCAGCGTATCAGGACAGCGTAATTCACCCCTCCACTTT. Encoded protein: CASSVSGQRNSPLHF. The chain has TRBV9 and TRBJ1-6, with D maybe TRBD1 (6 bases). The CDR3 is 15 amino acids. Between the trimmed V and J ends, which lost 1 base and 6 bases, there was a span of 11 bases. CDR1 SGDLS and CDR2 YYNGEE come from the germline V gene.

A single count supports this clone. This CDR3 reads CASSLIGAAKPYEQYF. The CDR3 nucleotides read TGTGCCAGCAGTTTAATAGGGGCAGCGAAACCCTACGAGCAGTACTTC. The chain employs TRBV27 and TRBJ2-7, with D tentatively TRBD1 (5 bases). From germline, CDR1 is MNHEY and CDR2 SMNVEV (reference sequence). The CDR3 loop spans 16 amino acids. Deletions cut 2 bases from V and 2 bases from J, with 16 bases between.

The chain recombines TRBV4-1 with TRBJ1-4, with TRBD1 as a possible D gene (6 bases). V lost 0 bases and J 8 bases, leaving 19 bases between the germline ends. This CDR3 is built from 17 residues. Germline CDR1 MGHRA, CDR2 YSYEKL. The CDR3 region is CASSQDWGGVWREKLFF. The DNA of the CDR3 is TGCGCCAGCAGCCAAGATTGGGGGGGCGTCTGGCGAGAAAAACTGTTTTTT.

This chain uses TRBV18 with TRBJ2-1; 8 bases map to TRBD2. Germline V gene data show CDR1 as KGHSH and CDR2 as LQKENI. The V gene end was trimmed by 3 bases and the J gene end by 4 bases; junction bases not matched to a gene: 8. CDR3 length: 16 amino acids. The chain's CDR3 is CASSPGGARQYNEQFF. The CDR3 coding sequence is TGTGCCAGCTCACCCGGGGGGGCCCGTCAGTACAATGAGCAGTTCTTC.

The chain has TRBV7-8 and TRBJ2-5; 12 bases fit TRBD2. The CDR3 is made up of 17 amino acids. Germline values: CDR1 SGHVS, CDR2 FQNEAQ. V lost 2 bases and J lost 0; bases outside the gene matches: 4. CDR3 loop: CASSLTTSGRYQETQYF. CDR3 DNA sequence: TGTGCCAGCAGCTTAACAACTAGCGGGAGGTACCAAGAGACCCAGTACTTC.

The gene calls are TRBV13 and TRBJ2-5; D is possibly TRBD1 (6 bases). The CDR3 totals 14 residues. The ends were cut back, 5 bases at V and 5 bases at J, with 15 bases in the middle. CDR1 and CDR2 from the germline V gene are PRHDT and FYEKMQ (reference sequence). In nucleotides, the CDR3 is TGTGCCAGCAGCACCCGGACAGCAAGTGAGACCCAGTACTTC. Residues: CASSTRTASETQYF.

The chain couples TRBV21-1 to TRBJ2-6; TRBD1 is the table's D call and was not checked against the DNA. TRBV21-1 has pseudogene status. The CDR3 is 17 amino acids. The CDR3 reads CASSPRTGATGANVLTF. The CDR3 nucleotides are TGTGCCAGCAGCCCTCGGACAGGGGCAACTGGGGCCAACGTCCTGACTTTC.